This TCR beta chain was retrieved from a study of shared clonotypes between healthy human individuals. Profiling relied on immunoSEQ multiplex PCR, and the TCRdb table lists in-frame clones only, not all of them. The sample has some 1.4 million clones; roughly 96% are singletons. The donors were all Caucasian adults (living in Nashville, Tennessee). The receptor was derived from a man aged 30 to 45 in good health. Sequenced material: naive CD4+ T cells sorted from blood. Subset defined: CD45RA+ positively selected.

CDR3 bases: TGTGCCAGCTGGACTAGTTTTCCCTACAATGAGCAGTTCTTC. Its protein is CASWTSFPYNEQFF. The chain has TRBV7-2 and TRBJ2-1; 7 nucleotides align to TRBD2. The V gene's germline CDR1 is SGHTA and CDR2 FQGNSA. The CDR3 consists of 14 residues. J lost 2 bases, V lost 8 bases, and 6 bases had no gene match.